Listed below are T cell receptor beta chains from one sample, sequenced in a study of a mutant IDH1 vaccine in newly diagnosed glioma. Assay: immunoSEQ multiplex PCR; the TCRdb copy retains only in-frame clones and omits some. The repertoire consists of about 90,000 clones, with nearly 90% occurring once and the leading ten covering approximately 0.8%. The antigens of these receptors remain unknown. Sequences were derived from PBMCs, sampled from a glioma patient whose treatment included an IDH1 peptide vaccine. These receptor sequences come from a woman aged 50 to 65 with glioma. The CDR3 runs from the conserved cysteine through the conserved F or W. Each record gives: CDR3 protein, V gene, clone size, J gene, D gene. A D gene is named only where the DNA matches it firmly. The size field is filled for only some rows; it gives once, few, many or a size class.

CDR3aa: CASSLTIRQGNTGELFF; v_gene: TRBV7-7; abundance: -; j_gene: TRBJ2-2; d_gene: TRBD1
CDR3aa: CASSLISGSSQPQHF; v_gene: TRBV28; abundance: -; j_gene: TRBJ1-5; d_gene: -
CDR3aa: CASSLGLAGDLYNEQFF; v_gene: TRBV28; abundance: -; j_gene: TRBJ2-1; d_gene: TRBD2
CDR3aa: CASSIAGGPMTDTQYF; v_gene: TRBV19; abundance: few; j_gene: TRBJ2-3; d_gene: TRBD2
CDR3aa: CASSQDVPPSAKNIQYF; v_gene: TRBV4-1; abundance: -; j_gene: TRBJ2-4; d_gene: -
CDR3aa: CASSETTGTSVNEQFF; v_gene: TRBV10-1; abundance: -; j_gene: TRBJ2-1; d_gene: TRBD2
CDR3aa: CASSSDRGLDNEQFF; v_gene: TRBV7-9; abundance: -; j_gene: TRBJ2-1; d_gene: TRBD1
CDR3aa: CASSLFAGMNTGELFF; v_gene: TRBV28; abundance: -; j_gene: TRBJ2-2; d_gene: -
CDR3aa: CASSIGQGVRDTQYF; v_gene: TRBV18; abundance: once; j_gene: TRBJ2-3; d_gene: -
CDR3aa: CASSFSRSFDEQFF; v_gene: TRBV28; abundance: -; j_gene: TRBJ2-1; d_gene: -
CDR3aa: CASSTSSYNEQFF; v_gene: TRBV6-6; abundance: -; j_gene: TRBJ2-1; d_gene: -
CDR3aa: CASGTSAYNEQFF; v_gene: TRBV10-3; abundance: -; j_gene: TRBJ2-1; d_gene: TRBD2
CDR3aa: CASHLQETQYF; v_gene: TRBV18; abundance: -; j_gene: TRBJ2-5; d_gene: -
CDR3aa: CASSRDTEKLFF; v_gene: TRBV7-2; abundance: -; j_gene: TRBJ1-4; d_gene: -
CDR3aa: CASSLLGQGKRGETQYF; v_gene: TRBV11-2; abundance: -; j_gene: TRBJ2-5; d_gene: TRBD2
CDR3aa: CASSSSGNEQFF; v_gene: TRBV7-3; abundance: -; j_gene: TRBJ2-1; d_gene: TRBD2
CDR3aa: CASSPRVGEKLFF; v_gene: TRBV5-1; abundance: -; j_gene: TRBJ1-4; d_gene: -
CDR3aa: CASSLGTGGYEQYF; v_gene: TRBV9; abundance: -; j_gene: -; d_gene: TRBD1
CDR3aa: CASSLAGRETQYF; v_gene: TRBV5-4; abundance: -; j_gene: TRBJ2-5; d_gene: -
CDR3aa: CASGLVAGRVVGANVLTF; v_gene: TRBV12-5; abundance: -; j_gene: TRBJ2-6; d_gene: TRBD2
CDR3aa: CASSLAASGRYEQYF; v_gene: TRBV13; abundance: -; j_gene: TRBJ2-7; d_gene: TRBD2
CDR3aa: CASSQPRLAAQDEQFF; v_gene: TRBV4-1; abundance: -; j_gene: TRBJ2-1; d_gene: TRBD2
CDR3aa: CASSDISGMGNQPQHF; v_gene: TRBV2; abundance: -; j_gene: TRBJ1-5; d_gene: -
CDR3aa: CASSLGLVGETQYF; v_gene: TRBV7-2; abundance: -; j_gene: TRBJ2-5; d_gene: -
CDR3aa: CASREGNNQPQHF; v_gene: TRBV27; abundance: -; j_gene: TRBJ1-5; d_gene: -
CDR3aa: CASSLGTSGTRVEQFF; v_gene: TRBV7-3; abundance: -; j_gene: TRBJ2-1; d_gene: TRBD2
CDR3aa: CASSFSVHNEQFF; v_gene: TRBV27; abundance: -; j_gene: TRBJ2-1; d_gene: -
CDR3aa: CASSGFTDTQYF; v_gene: TRBV6-6; abundance: -; j_gene: TRBJ2-3; d_gene: -
CDR3aa: CAISDSGGGNQPQHF; v_gene: TRBV10-3; abundance: -; j_gene: TRBJ1-5; d_gene: -
CDR3aa: CASSRTGVNEQFF; v_gene: TRBV4-2; abundance: -; j_gene: TRBJ2-1; d_gene: TRBD1
CDR3aa: CASSRLAGGSEQFF; v_gene: TRBV6-5; abundance: -; j_gene: TRBJ2-1; d_gene: TRBD2
CDR3aa: CASSPFRIRTSTDTQYF; v_gene: TRBV7-8; abundance: -; j_gene: TRBJ2-3; d_gene: -
CDR3aa: CASSLGASGSYEQYF; v_gene: TRBV7-2; abundance: -; j_gene: TRBJ2-7; d_gene: TRBD2
CDR3aa: CASSSDRGDATGELFF; v_gene: TRBV7-6; abundance: -; j_gene: TRBJ2-2; d_gene: TRBD2
CDR3aa: CAISGDRVRYEQYF; v_gene: TRBV10-3; abundance: -; j_gene: TRBJ2-7; d_gene: TRBD1
CDR3aa: CASRTTAGNTIYF; v_gene: TRBV5-1; abundance: -; j_gene: TRBJ1-3; d_gene: -
CDR3aa: CASRELVTDTQYF; v_gene: TRBV5-1; abundance: -; j_gene: TRBJ2-3; d_gene: -
CDR3aa: CASSAGASDGYTF; v_gene: TRBV9; abundance: -; j_gene: TRBJ1-2; d_gene: -
CDR3aa: CASSPPTTNEKLFF; v_gene: TRBV6-6; abundance: -; j_gene: TRBJ1-4; d_gene: -
CDR3aa: CASSLFQDQPQHF; v_gene: TRBV11-2; abundance: once; j_gene: TRBJ1-5; d_gene: -
CDR3aa: CASSPQAGANVLTF; v_gene: TRBV5-1; abundance: once; j_gene: TRBJ2-6; d_gene: -
CDR3aa: CASSVAYGAYEQYF; v_gene: TRBV9; abundance: once; j_gene: TRBJ2-7; d_gene: -
CDR3aa: CASSALSEQFF; v_gene: TRBV5-8; abundance: -; j_gene: TRBJ2-1; d_gene: -
CDR3aa: CASGGLATSTDTQYF; v_gene: TRBV5-1; abundance: -; j_gene: TRBJ2-3; d_gene: TRBD2
CDR3aa: CAWSASSLRVGPYEQYF; v_gene: TRBV30; abundance: -; j_gene: TRBJ2-7; d_gene: -
CDR3aa: CASSLGGMIEAFF; v_gene: TRBV5-1; abundance: -; j_gene: TRBJ1-1; d_gene: -
CDR3aa: CASSSRDPHEQYF; v_gene: TRBV5-6; abundance: once; j_gene: TRBJ2-7; d_gene: -